This T cell receptor beta chain was recovered during a study of blood T cell repertoires in COVID-19. For the study at large: Italy, Spain and the United States were the sources of the convalescent and acute COVID-19 samples. PBMCs, B-cell-depleted T cells, or T cells provided the cDNA or gDNA that made up the material.

This CDR3 spans 15 amino acids. The trim removed 6 bases at V and 5 bases at J, leaving 13 bases unmatched. Germline values: CDR1 SGHNT, CDR2 YENEEA. Authors' data handling: By means of reference gene primer amplification, nucleated cell counts were estimated. Assay: immunoSEQ multiplex PCR; the TCRdb copy retains only in-frame clones and omits some. D and trimming come from the DNA, and the V and J calls and clone size come from that table. The top ten clones hold approximately 40% of a sample with some 40,000 clones, about 83% of them seen once. The specimen sequenced was peripheral blood. The chain employs TRBV11-3 and TRBJ2-7; 7 bases fit TRBD1. This clonotype was obtained from a woman of 80 years or more with acute or convalescent COVID-19. CDR3 amino acids: CASSYRDSRVHEQYF. The DNA for the CDR3 is TGTGCCAGCAGTTACCGGGACAGTCGGGTCCACGAGCAGTACTTC. The entire variable domain, with the rest obtained from reference TRBV11-3 and TRBJ2-7, is as follows: EAGVVQSPRYKIIEKKQPVAFWCNPISGHNTLYWYLQNLGQGPELLIRYENEEAVDDSQLPKDRFSAERLKGVDSTLKIQPAELGDSAVYLCASSYRDSRVHEQYFGPGTRLTVT.